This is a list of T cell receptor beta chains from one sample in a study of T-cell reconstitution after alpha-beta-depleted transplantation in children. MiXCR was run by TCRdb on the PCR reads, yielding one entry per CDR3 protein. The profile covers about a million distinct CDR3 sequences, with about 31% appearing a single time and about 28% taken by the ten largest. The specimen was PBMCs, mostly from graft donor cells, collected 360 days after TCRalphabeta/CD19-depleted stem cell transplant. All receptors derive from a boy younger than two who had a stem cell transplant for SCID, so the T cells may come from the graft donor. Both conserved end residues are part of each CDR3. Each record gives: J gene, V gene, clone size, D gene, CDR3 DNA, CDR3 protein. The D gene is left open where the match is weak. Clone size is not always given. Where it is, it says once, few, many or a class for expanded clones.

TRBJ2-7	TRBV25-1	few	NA	TGTGCCAGCAGTGAATATAGCCCCTACGGGGAGCAGTACTTC	CASSEYSPYGEQYF
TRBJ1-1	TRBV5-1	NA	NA	TGCGCCAGCAGCTTGGCTCCGGGACTGAGGACTGAAGCTTTCTTT	CASSLAPGLRTEAFF
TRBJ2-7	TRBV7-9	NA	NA	TGTGCCAGCAGCTTGCTGGTCTACGAGCAGTACTTC	CASSLLVYEQYF
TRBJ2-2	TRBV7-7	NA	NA	TGTGCTAGCAGCTTAGGGGAGACTACCGGGGAGCTGTTTTTT	CASSLGETTGELFF
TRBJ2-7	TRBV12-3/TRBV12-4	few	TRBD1	TGTGCCAGCAGTATACAGACAGGGGGCTACGAGCAGTACTTC	CASSIQTGGYEQYF
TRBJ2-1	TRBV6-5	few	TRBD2	TGTGCCAGCAGTCTACTGACTAGCGGGGGGGCTAATGAGCAGTTCTTC	CASSLLTSGGANEQFF
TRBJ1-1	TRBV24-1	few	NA	TGTGCCACCCTGTTCTGGGGGGGAACGGTGAACACTGAAGCTTTCTTT	CATLFWGGTVNTEAFF
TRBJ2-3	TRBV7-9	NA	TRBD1	TGTGCCAGCAGCCCCATGGTGACAGGGGGCTTGGATACGCAGTATTTT	CASSPMVTGGLDTQYF
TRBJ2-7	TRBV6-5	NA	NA	TGTGCCAGCAGTTACCGATCGAAACCCCGCTCCTACGAGCAGTACTTC	CASSYRSKPRSYEQYF
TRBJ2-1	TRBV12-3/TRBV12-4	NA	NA	TGTGCCAGCAGTCCTGACTTCCGGGAGAACAATGAGCAGTTCTTC	CASSPDFRENNEQFF
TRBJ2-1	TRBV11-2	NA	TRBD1	TGTGCCAGCAGCTTAAATCGGCGACAGGGGGTTTCTACTCGGCAGCAGTTCTTC	CASSLNRRQGVSTRQQFF
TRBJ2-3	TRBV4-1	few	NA	TGCGCCAGCAGCCAAGGGTATGGTGACGCCACAGATACGCAGTATTTT	CASSQGYGDATDTQYF
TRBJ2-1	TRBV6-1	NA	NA	TGTGCCAGCTCATCCCCTCGGACGGGATACAATGAGCAGTTCTTC	CASSSPRTGYNEQFF
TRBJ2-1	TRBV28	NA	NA	TGTGCCAGCAGTTTAATTCCCGGCCCAGGCAATGAGCAGTTCTTC	CASSLIPGPGNEQFF
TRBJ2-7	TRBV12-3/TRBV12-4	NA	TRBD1	TGTGCCAGCAGCTCGACAGGGCCCCACGAGCAGTACTTC	CASSSTGPHEQYF
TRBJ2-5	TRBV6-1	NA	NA	TGCGCCAGCAGCCGGGGAGTCCAAGAGACCCAGTACTTC	CASSRGVQETQYF
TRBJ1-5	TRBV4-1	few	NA	TGCGCCAGCAGCGCTGACAGTTTCGGCAATCAGCCCCAGCATTTT	CASSADSFGNQPQHF
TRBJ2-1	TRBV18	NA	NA	TGTGCCAGCTCACCAGGGACGGACTCCTACAATGAGCAGTTCTTC	CASSPGTDSYNEQFF
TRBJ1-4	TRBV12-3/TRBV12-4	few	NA	TGTGCCAGCAGTGACAGGTCCTCGCAACCTAATGAAAAACTGTTTTTT	CASSDRSSQPNEKLFF
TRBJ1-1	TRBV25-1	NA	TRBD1	TGTGCCAGCAGTGACACAACAGGGGTCACTGAAGCTTTCTTT	CASSDTTGVTEAFF
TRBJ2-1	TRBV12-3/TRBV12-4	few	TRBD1	TGTGCCAGCAGTTGGCGACCCGGGACAGGGTACGGCAATGAGCAGTTCTTC	CASSWRPGTGYGNEQFF
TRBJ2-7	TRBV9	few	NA	TGTGCCAGCAGCGTAGCCGGCAACACCGAGCAGTACTTC	CASSVAGNTEQYF
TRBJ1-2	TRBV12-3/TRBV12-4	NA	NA	TGTGCCAGCAGTTCCGCAGCCCTTCAGGGAGTGGGTGGCTACACCTTC	CASSSAALQGVGGYTF
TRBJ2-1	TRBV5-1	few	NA	TGCGCCAGCAGCTTGGGGCGGGAACACTACAATGAGCAGTTCTTC	CASSLGREHYNEQFF
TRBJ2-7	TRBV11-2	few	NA	TGTGCCAGCAGCTTAGATCGCCGGCAATCAGAGCAGTACTTC	CASSLDRRQSEQYF
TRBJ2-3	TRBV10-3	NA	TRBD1	TGTGCCATTTCGGACAGGGTTAACACAGATACGCAGTATTTT	CAISDRVNTDTQYF
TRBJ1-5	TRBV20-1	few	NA	TGCAGTGCTACCCAGACAGGCCGCAATCAGCCCCAGCATTTT	CSATQTGRNQPQHF
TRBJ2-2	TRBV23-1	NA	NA	NA	CASSRSPVAGEVFWSCFF
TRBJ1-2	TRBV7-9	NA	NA	TGTGCCAGCAGCTTAGTCCCCGGGAAGGTTAACTATGGCTACACCTTC	CASSLVPGKVNYGYTF
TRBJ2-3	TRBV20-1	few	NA	TGCAGTGCGAGGGTCCCCGGAGTGCACGAGCAGTATTTT	CSARVPGVHEQYF
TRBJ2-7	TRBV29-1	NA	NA	TGCAGCGTTGAAGATTTAGTGAGAGGGGAGCAGTACTTC	CSVEDLVRGEQYF
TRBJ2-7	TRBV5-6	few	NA	TGTGCCAGCAGCTGGCCTGGACGTACCTACGAGCAGTACTTC	CASSWPGRTYEQYF
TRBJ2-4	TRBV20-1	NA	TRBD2	TGCAGTGCTGAGCGGGGGGGAAACATTCAGTACTTC	CSAERGGNIQYF
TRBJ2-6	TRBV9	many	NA	TGTGCCAGCAGCGAAGTGGGGGCCGGGGCCAACGTCCTGACTTTC	CASSEVGAGANVLTF
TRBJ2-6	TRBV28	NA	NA	TGTGCCAGCAGTGGGCAGATCTCTGGGGCCAACGTCCTGACTTTC	CASSGQISGANVLTF
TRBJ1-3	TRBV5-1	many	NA	TGCGCCAGCAGCGCTCATGCGGTTCTCTCTGGAAACACCATATATTTT	CASSAHAVLSGNTIYF
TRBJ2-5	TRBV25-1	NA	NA	TGTGCCAGCTCTGCTGGGATAGAGACCCAGTACTTC	CASSAGIETQYF
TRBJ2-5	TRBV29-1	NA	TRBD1	TGCAGCGTTGAACTGGGGACAGGTGATTGGTACCAAGAGACCCAGTACTTC	CSVELGTGDWYQETQYF
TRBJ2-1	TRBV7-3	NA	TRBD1	TGTGCCAGCAGCCCCGGACAGGGTGGGGGTGAGCAGTTCTTC	CASSPGQGGGEQFF
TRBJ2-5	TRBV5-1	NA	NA	TGCGCCAGCAGCCTGGAGGGCATGAAGACCCAGTACTTC	CASSLEGMKTQYF
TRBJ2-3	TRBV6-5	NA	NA	TGTGCCAGCAGTTACTCGGGCCGACTTGGGGGTTCCACAGATACGCAGTATTTT	CASSYSGRLGGSTDTQYF
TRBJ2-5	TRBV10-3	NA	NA	TGTGCCATCAGTGATCCGCGGGGGCAACAGACCCAGTACTTC	CAISDPRGQQTQYF
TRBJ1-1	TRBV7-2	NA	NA	TGTGCCAGCAGCTTAGCGAGGGCAGGGAAAGCTTTCTTT	CASSLARAGKAFF
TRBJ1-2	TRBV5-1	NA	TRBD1	TGCGCCAGCAGCTCCCTCGGGACAGGGGTCGGAGGCTACACCTTC	CASSSLGTGVGGYTF
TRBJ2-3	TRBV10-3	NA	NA	TGTGCCATCAGTGGCCCCCGCTTCGGGACAGATACGCAGTATTTT	CAISGPRFGTDTQYF
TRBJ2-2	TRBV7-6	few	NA	TGTGCCAGCAGCTTATCTCCCTACACCGGGGAGCTGTTTTTT	CASSLSPYTGELFF
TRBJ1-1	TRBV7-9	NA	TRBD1	TGTGCCAGCAGCTCTAGAGACAGGGTCAACACTGAAGCTTTCTTT	CASSSRDRVNTEAFF
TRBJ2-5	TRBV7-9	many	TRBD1	TGTGCCAGCGGGACAGGGCTGGGTCAAGAGACCCAGTACTTC	CASGTGLGQETQYF
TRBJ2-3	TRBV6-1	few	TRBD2	TGTGCCACCATCGAGCGGGGGCTCACAGATACGCAGTATTTT	CATIERGLTDTQYF
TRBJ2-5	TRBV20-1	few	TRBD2	TGCAGTGCTATTAGACCGGGGGGGGCCAACCAAGAGACCCAGTACTTC	CSAIRPGGANQETQYF
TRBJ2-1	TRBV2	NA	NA	TGTGCCAGCAGTGTTACAGATATTGAGCAGTTCTTC	CASSVTDIEQFF
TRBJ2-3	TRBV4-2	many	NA	TGTGCCAGCAGCCAAGAGGGGACTAGCACAGATACGCAGTATTTT	CASSQEGTSTDTQYF